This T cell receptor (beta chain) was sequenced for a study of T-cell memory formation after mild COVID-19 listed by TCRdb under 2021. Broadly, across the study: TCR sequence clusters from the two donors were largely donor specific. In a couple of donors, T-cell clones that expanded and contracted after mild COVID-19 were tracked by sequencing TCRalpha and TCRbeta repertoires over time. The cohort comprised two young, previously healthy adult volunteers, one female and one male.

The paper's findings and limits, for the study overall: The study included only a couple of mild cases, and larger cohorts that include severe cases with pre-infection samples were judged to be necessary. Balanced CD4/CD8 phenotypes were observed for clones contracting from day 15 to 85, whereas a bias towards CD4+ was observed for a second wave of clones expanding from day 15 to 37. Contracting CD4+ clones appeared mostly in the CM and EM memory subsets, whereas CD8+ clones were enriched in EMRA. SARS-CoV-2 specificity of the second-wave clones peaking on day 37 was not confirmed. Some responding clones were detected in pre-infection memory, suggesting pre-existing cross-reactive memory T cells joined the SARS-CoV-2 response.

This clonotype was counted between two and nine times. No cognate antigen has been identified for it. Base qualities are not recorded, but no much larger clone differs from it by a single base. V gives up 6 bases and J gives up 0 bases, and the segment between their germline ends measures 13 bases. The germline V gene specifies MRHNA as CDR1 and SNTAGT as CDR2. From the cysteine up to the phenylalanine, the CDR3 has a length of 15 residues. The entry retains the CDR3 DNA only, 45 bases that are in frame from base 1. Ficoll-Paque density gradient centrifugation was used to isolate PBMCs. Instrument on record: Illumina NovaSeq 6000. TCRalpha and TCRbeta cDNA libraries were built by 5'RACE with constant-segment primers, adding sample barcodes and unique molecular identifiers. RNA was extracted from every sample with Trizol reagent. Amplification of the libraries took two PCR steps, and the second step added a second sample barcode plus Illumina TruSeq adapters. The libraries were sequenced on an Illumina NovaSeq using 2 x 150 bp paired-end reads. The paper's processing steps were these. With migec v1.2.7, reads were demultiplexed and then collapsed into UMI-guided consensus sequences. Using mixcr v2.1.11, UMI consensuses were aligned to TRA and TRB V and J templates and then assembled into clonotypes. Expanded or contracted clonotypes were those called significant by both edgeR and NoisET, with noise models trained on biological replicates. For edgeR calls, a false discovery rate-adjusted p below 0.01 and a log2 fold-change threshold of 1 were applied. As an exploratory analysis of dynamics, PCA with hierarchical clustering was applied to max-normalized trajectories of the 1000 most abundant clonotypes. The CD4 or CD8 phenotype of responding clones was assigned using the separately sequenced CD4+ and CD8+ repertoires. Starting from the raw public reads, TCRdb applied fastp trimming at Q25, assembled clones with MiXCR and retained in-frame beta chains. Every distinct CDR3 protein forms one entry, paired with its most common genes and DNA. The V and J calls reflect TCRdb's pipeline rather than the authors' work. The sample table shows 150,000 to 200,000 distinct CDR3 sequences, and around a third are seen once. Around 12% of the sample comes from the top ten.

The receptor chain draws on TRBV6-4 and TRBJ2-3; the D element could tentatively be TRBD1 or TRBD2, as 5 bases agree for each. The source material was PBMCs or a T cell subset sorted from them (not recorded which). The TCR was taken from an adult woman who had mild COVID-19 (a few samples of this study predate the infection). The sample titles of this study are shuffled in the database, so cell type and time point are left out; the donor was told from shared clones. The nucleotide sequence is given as TGTGCCAGCAGCTACGGGACGGAAAGCACAGATACGCAGTATTTT. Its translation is CASSYGTESTDTQYF.